This T cell receptor (beta chain) emerged from a study of cytomegalovirus exposure and HLA in healthy donors. From germline, CDR1 is SGHTA and CDR2 FQGNSA. V was cut by 1 base and J by 0 bases, with 19 bases left in between. The CDR3 is 18 residues long. This clone was observed once. With 60 Vbeta and 13 Jbeta primers, the PCR was carried out. Sequencing used immunoSEQ multiplex PCR; TCRdb keeps in-frame clones, though not all of them. Found here are around 150,000 clones, about 77% of them singletons; the top ten hold about 7.9%. Sequencing used PBMCs. The TCR was taken from a male donor in good health and CMV-seropositive. This rearrangement joins TRBV7-2 to TRBJ2-7; D perhaps matches TRBD2 (7 bases). CDR3 coding DNA: TGTGCCAGCAGCTTAGAACTGGGGGGGCGGGCAAGCTCCTACGAGCAGTACTTC. This encodes CASSLELGGRASSYEQYF.